This entry lists 13 T cell receptor beta chains sequenced from one sample in a study of ipilimumab plus nivolumab after autologous stem cell transplantation. The table came from immunoSEQ multiplex PCR; TCRdb's copy has only in-frame clones and leaves some out. Of under 15,000 clones in the sample, 60% to 80% are singletons; the top ten hold under 30%. The sample in question was PBMCs, obtained in a trial of ipilimumab plus nivolumab as post-transplant consolidation. The receptors come from a male donor with diffuse large B-cell lymphoma.

This clone counts as medium-sized. The V call is TRBV5-6, the J call TRBJ1-2; 7 nucleotides agree with TRBD1. V lost 4 bases to trimming and J lost 5 bases; unmatched junction nucleotides: 5. The CDR3 has 13 amino acids. Germline lookup yields CDR1 SGHDT and CDR2 YYEEEE. CDR3 sequence reads: CASSGSTGYGYTF. The CDR3 region has the DNA TGTGCCAGCAGCGGTTCGACAGGGTATGGCTACACCTTC.

This clone appeared a few times. The rearrangement links TRBV15 to TRBJ1-3, with unresolved D. V was trimmed by 3 bases and J by 0 bases, leaving 12 bases between them. This CDR3 has 16 residues. Germline values: CDR1 LNHNV, CDR2 YYDKDF (reference sequence). CDR3 region: CATSSGRGASGNTIYF. The CDR3 DNA sequence: TGTGCCACCAGCAGCGGACGGGGAGCCTCTGGAAACACCATATATTTT.

The V and J genes are TRBV7-2 and TRBJ1-6; D not resolved. This CDR3 contains 14 residues. Trimming took off 1 base at V and 4 bases at J, with 5 bases between the two ends. Germline V gives CDR1 SGHTA, CDR2 FQGNSA. The CDR3 sequence is CASSLGPYNSPLHF. CDR3 in DNA: TGTGCCAGCAGCTTAGGACCTTATAATTCACCCCTCCACTTT.

This chain connects TRBV12-5 to TRBJ1-2; D uncertain. This CDR3 region has 12 residues. From germline, CDR1 is LGHNT and CDR2 FRNRAP. Deletions cut 5 bases from V and 2 bases from J, with 6 bases between. The CDR3 DNA is TGTGCTAGTGGTCCCGCGAACTATGGCTACACCTTC. It yields the protein CASGPANYGYTF. The full variable domain, with the rest looked up from reference TRBV12-5 and TRBJ1-2, is DARVTQTPRHKVTEMGQEVTMRCQPILGHNTVFWYRQTMMQGLELLAYFRNRAPLDDSGMPKDRFSAEMPDATLATLKIQPSEPRDSAVYFCASGPANYGYTFGSGTRLTVV.

The chain joins TRBV7-9 to TRBJ2-7, with 9 bases fitting TRBD1. V lost 6 bases, J lost 5 bases, and 8 bases stayed unmatched. There are 14 residues in the CDR3. The germline CDR1 and CDR2 sequences are SEHNR and FQNEAQ (reference sequence). CDR3: CASSDGQGRDEQYF. As DNA, the CDR3 is TGTGCCAGCAGTGACGGACAGGGGAGGGACGAGCAGTACTTC.

This clone was counted a few times. V usage is TRBV7-9 and J usage is TRBJ1-2, with a possible D match to TRBD1 (5 bases). Per germline, CDR1 SEHNR and CDR2 FQNEAQ (reference sequence). V was trimmed by 7 bases and J by 4 bases, leaving 13 bases between them. The CDR3 is made up of 13 amino acids. This CDR3 reads CASIRDPLYGYTF. The CDR3 DNA reads as TGTGCCAGCATCAGGGACCCACTCTATGGCTACACCTTC.

This clone ranks as medium-sized. CDR3 in amino acids: CASGGGDEQFF. DNA for the CDR3: TGTGCCAGCGGAGGAGGCGATGAGCAGTTCTTC. The chain combines TRBV7-9 with TRBJ2-1; perhaps TRBD2 as D (5 bases). This CDR3 has 11 residues. V lost 8 bases and J 8 bases, leaving 10 bases between the germline ends. From germline, CDR1 is SEHNR and CDR2 FQNEAQ (reference sequence).

This sequence joins TRBV27 and TRBJ2-1; the D gene is possibly TRBD2 (5 bases). Germline assignment: CDR1 MNHEY and CDR2 SMNVEV (reference sequence). Trimming shortened V by 3 bases and J by 5 bases, and 8 bases separated the two germline ends. This CDR3 spans 13 amino acids. In DNA, the CDR3 is TGTGCCAGCAGTTTTTCGGGGAACAATGAGCAGTTCTTC. It is translated as CASSFSGNNEQFF.

The CDR3 is CTSSPPRSWYGYTF. The CDR3 nucleotides read TGCACCAGCAGCCCCCCCCGATCTTGGTATGGCTACACCTTC. This sequence joins TRBV1 and TRBJ1-2. TRBV1 is a known pseudogene. CDR3 length: 14 amino acids.

A few counts support this clone. This CDR3 is also generated by other DNA sequences in the sample. V and J are TRBV2 and TRBJ1-3; D is possibly TRBD1 (6 bases). Germline V CDR1 and CDR2: SNHLY, FYNNEI. This CDR3 has 15 amino acids. Trimming pared 3 bases from V and 0 bases from J, leaving 9 bases between. The CDR3 reads CASSDGQSSGNTIYF. The CDR3 DNA sequence: TGTGCCAGCAGTGACGGACAGTCCTCTGGAAACACCATATATTTT.

The chain combines TRBV11-2 with TRBJ2-7, with a tentative D call TRBD2 (5 bases). V was cut by 1 base and J by 5 bases, with 12 bases left in between. This CDR3 contains 14 residues. Germline V CDR1 and CDR2: SGHAT, FQNNGV. The CDR3 bases are TGTGCCAGCAGCTTAGCTACTAGGACCCACGAGCAGTACTTC. This translates into CASSLATRTHEQYF.

The V gene is TRBV7-2, the J gene TRBJ2-7, with D tentatively TRBD2 (6 bases). Trimming left V 1 base short and J 6 bases short, with 28 bases between. Germline-derived CDR1 and CDR2 are SGHTA and FQGNSA. The CDR3 extends over 19 amino acids. The CDR3: CASSLVAGTSSGSRAEQYF. In DNA form, the CDR3 reads TGTGCCAGCAGCTTAGTGGCAGGGACCTCGTCCGGGAGCAGGGCCGAGCAGTACTTC. Based on the CDR3 plus reference TRBV7-2 and TRBJ2-7, the full variable domain is GAGVSQSPSNKVTEKGKDVELRCDPISGHTALYWYRQSLGQGLEFLIYFQGNSAPDKSGLPSDRFSAERTGGSVSTLTIQRTQQEDSAVYLCASSLVAGTSSGSRAEQYFGPGTRLTVT.

This sequence joins TRBV9 and TRBJ1-5, with a weak D call TRBD1 (5 bases). Germline loops: CDR1 SGDLS, CDR2 YYNGEE. The CDR3 loop spans 15 amino acids. With 3 bases removed from V and 4 bases from J, the gap between germline ends came to 14 bases. The CDR3 here is CASSGVDSPNQPQHF. CDR3 coding DNA: TGTGCCAGCAGCGGAGTCGACAGCCCGAATCAGCCCCAGCATTTT.